The sequence of this T cell receptor beta chain was determined in a study of cytomegalovirus exposure and HLA in healthy donors. V was shortened by 6 bases and J by 1 base, with 6 bases between the two germline ends. The germline gives CDR1 SQVTM, CDR2 ANQGSEA. This CDR3 region has 11 residues. Whole-study results and caveats: TCR beta chains numbering under 200 were designated cytomegalovirus-associated.

With 60 Vbeta and 13 Jbeta primers, the PCR was carried out. Sequenced by immunoSEQ multiplex PCR; TCRdb stores in-frame clones only, minus some. In total, the table holds about 110,000 clones. A word on this clone: The antigen is unknown.

The TCR was taken from a young man in good health and CMV-seronegative. J is TRBJ2-5 and V is TRBV29-1; TRBD1 might be the D (5 bases). Sequencing used PBMCs. In DNA form, the CDR3 reads TGCAGCGTCAGGGTCCAAGAGACCCAGTACTTC. Translating it yields CSVRVQETQYF.